The clone carrying this TCR beta chain was counted a few times. Its antigen is as yet unknown. The data were obtained in a study of OX40 agonist ivuxolimab in advanced cancers. Study details: With a range of roughly 20 to 90, age averaged roughly 60 years, and about 83% were male. The study's findings and limits: The authors also found low normalized T-cell clonal expansion in some nonresponders. CD8+ T cells (on average) carried more expanded clones than CD4+ T cells.

Germline trimming cut 6 bases from V and 10 bases from J; bases unmatched to any gene: 12. Germline lookup yields CDR1 MDHEN and CDR2 SYDVKM. The CDR3 extends over 15 amino acids. Systemic immunosuppression or a history of autoimmune disease excluded patients. TCRdb keeps only in-frame clones here, not all; method: immunoSEQ multiplex PCR. The sample holds 55,000 to 65,000 clones, 85% seen once. This rearrangement joins TRBV28 to TRBJ2-1, with 10 bases aligning to TRBD2. Here the sequenced sample was CD4+ or CD8+ T cells sorted from blood, taken in a trial of the OX40 agonist ivuxolimab. This TCR derives from an adult with an advanced solid tumor such as melanoma, head and neck, liver or kidney cancer. The CDR3 nucleotides are TGTGCCAGCAGCGGCTGGGAGCGGGGGGGCAGGGAGCAGTTCTTC. Its translation is CASSGWERGGREQFF.